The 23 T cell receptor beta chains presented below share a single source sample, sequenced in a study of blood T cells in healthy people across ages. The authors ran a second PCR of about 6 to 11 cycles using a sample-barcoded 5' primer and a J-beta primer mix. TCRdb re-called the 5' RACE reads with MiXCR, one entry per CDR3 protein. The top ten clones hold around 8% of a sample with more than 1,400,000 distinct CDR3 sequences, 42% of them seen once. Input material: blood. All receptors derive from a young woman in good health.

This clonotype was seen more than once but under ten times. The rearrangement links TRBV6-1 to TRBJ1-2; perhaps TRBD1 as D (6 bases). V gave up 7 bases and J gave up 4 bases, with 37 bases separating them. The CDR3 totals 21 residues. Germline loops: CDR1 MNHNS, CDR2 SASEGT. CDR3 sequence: CASTLNPVQGQTRPDSYGYTF. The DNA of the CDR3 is TGTGCCAGCACCCTAAACCCGGTCCAGGGGCAGACGCGCCCAGACAGCTATGGCTACACCTTC.

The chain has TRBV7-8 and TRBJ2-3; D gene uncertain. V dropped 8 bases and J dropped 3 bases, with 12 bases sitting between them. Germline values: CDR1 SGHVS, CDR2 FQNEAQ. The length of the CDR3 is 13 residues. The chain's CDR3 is CASRGVVTDTQYF. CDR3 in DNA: TGTGCCAGCCGAGGAGTCGTGACAGATACGCAGTATTTT.

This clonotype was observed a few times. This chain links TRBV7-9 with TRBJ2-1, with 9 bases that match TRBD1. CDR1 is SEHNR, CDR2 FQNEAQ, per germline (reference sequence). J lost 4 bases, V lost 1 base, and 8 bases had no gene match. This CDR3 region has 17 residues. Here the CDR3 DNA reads TGTGCCAGCAGCTTAGGGGCACAGGGGGCCTCGTACAATGAGCAGTTCTTC. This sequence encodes CASSLGAQGASYNEQFF.

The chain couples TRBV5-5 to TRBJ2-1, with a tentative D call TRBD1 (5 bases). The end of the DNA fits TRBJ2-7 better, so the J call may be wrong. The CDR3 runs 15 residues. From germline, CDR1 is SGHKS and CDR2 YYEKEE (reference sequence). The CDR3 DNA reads TGTGCCAGCAGCTCCCCCGGTGGGGCCTACAATGAGCAGTACTTC. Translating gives CASSSPGGAYNEQYF.

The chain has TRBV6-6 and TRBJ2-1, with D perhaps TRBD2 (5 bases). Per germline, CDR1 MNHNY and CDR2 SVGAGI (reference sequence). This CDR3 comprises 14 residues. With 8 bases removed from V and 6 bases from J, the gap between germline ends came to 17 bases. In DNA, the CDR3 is TGTGCCAGCGGCCTTGGGCTAGCCATCAATGAGCAGTTCTTC. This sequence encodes CASGLGLAINEQFF.

The CDR3 DNA is TGTGCCAGCAGTTACGAGGGGAGCCGACTGGTCGGCTACACCTTC. This translates into CASSYEGSRLVGYTF. The chain employs TRBV12-3 or TRBV12-4 and TRBJ1-2; maybe TRBD1 (5 bases). There are 15 residues in the CDR3. V lost 4 bases and J lost 8, with 20 bases in between.

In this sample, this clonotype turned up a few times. CDR3 bases: TGCAGTGCTAATAAGCCTGCTAGCGGGATATTAATGGAGACCCAGTACTTC. This encodes CSANKPASGILMETQYF. The chain is built from TRBV20-1 and TRBJ2-5; 9 bases are shared with TRBD2. The germline V gene has CDR1 DFQATT and CDR2 SNEGSKA (reference sequence). The V segment lost 4 bases and the J segment 5 bases; nucleotides outside the gene matches: 17. This CDR3 is built from 17 residues.

In DNA, the CDR3 is TGTGCCAGCGCAGAAGTGGGTAACTATGGCTACACCTTC. Its protein is CASAEVGNYGYTF. This chain links TRBV12-3 or TRBV12-4 with TRBJ1-2; D remains unclear. This CDR3 is built from 13 residues. Trimming cost V 8 bases and J 1 base, with 11 bases left between them.

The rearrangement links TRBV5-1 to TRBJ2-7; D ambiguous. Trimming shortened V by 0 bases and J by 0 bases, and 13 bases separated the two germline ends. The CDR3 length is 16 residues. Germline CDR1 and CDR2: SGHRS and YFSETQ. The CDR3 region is CASSLARSGYSYEQYF. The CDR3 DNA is TGCGCCAGCAGCTTGGCCCGGTCAGGTTACTCCTACGAGCAGTACTTC. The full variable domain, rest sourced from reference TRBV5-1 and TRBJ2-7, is KAGVTQTPRYLIKTRGQQVTLSCSPISGHRSVSWYQQTPGQGLQFLFEYFSETQRNKGNFPGRFSGRQFSNSRSEMNVSTLELGDSALYLCASSLARSGYSYEQYFGPGTRLTVT.

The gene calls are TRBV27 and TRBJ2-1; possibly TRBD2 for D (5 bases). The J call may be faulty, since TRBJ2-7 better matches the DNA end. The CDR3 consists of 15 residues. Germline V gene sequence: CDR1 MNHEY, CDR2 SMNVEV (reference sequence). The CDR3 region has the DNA TGTGCCAGCAGTTTTAGCGAGAGCTCCTACAATGAGCAGTACTTC. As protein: CASSFSESSYNEQYF.

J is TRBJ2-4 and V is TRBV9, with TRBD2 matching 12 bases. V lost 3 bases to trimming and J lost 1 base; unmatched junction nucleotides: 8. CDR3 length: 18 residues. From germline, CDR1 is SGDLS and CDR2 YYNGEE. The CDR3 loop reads CASSAPSLAGGAKNIQYF. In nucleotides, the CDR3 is TGTGCCAGCAGCGCACCCTCCCTAGCGGGAGGGGCCAAAAACATTCAGTACTTC.

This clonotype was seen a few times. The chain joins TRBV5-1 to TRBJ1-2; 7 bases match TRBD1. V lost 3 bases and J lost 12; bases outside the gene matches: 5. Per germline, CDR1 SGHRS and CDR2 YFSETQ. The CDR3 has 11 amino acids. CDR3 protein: CASSSQGKDTF. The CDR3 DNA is TGCGCCAGCAGCTCACAGGGGAAGGACACCTTC.

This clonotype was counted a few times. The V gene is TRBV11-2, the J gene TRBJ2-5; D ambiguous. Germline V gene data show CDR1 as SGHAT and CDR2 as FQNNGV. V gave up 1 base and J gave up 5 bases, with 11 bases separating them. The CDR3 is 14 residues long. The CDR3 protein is CASSLVSQRETQYF. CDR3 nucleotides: TGTGCCAGCAGCTTAGTTTCCCAGAGGGAGACCCAGTACTTC.

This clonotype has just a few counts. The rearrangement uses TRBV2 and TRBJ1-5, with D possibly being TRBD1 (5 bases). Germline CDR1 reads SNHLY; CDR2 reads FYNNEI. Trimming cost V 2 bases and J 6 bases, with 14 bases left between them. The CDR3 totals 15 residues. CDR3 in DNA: TGTGCCAGCAGTGAACCGGCCGGGGGAGGTCAGCCCCAGCATTTT. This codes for CASSEPAGGGQPQHF.

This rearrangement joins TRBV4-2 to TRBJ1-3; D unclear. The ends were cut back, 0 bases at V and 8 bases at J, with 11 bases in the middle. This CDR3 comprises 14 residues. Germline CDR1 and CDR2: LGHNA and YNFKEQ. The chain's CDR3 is CASSQEVQGDTIYF. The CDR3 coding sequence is TGTGCCAGCAGCCAAGAGGTCCAAGGAGACACCATATATTTT.

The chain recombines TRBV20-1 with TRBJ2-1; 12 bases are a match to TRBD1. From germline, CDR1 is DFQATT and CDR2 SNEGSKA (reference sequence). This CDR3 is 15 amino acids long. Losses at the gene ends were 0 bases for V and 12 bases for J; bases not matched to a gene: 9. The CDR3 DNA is TGCAGTGCTAGAGATTCCGGGACAGGGGGCCAGCGGCAGTTCTTC. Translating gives CSARDSGTGGQRQFF.

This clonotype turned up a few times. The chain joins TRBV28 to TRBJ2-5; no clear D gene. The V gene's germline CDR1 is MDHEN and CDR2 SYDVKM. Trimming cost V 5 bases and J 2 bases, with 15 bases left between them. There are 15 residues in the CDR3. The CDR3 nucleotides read TGTGCCAGCAGTCTTGGGCAGCCTGGGCAAGAGACCCAGTACTTC. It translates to CASSLGQPGQETQYF. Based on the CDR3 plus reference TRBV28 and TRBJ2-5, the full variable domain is DVKVTQSSRYLVKRTGEKVFLECVQDMDHENMFWYRQDPGLGLRLIYFSYDVKMKEKGDIPEGYSVSREKKERFSLILESASTNQTSMYLCASSLGQPGQETQYFGPGTRLLVL.

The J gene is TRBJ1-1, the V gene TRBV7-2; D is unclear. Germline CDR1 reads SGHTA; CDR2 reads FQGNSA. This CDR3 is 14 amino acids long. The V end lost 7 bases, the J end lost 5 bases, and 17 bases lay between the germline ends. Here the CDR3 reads CASTPDRPGTEAFF. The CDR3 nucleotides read TGTGCCAGCACTCCAGACCGGCCGGGGACTGAAGCTTTCTTT.

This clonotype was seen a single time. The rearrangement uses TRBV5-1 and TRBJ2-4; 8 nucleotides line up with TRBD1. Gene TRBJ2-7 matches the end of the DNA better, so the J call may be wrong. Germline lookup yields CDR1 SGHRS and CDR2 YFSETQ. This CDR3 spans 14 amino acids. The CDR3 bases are TGCGCCAGCACCGAGACAGGGGACCGCTACGAGCAGTACTTC. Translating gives CASTETGDRYEQYF.

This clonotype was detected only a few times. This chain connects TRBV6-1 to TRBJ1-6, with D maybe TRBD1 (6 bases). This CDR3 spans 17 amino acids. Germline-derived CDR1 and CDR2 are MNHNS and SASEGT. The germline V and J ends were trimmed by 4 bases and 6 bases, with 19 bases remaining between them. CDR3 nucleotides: TGTGCCAGCAGTGTCCGTGCCCAGGGGACAAGTAATTCACCCCTCCACTTT. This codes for CASSVRAQGTSNSPLHF.

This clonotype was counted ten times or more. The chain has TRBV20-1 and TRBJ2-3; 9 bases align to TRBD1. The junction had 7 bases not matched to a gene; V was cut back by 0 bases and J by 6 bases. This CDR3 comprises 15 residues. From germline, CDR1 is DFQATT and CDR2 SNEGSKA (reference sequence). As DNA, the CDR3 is TGCAGTGCTAGAGATACACAGGGGGCTCTGGATACGCAGTATTTT. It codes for CSARDTQGALDTQYF.

The CDR3 here is CSASFSHNEQYF. CDR3 nucleotide sequence: TGCAGTGCCAGTTTTTCCCATAATGAGCAGTACTTC. The chain has TRBV20-1 and TRBJ2-7, with unresolved D. Germline V gene data show CDR1 as DFQATT and CDR2 as SNEGSKA (reference sequence). Trimming removed 6 bases from V and 7 bases from J, with 16 bases in between. The CDR3 sequence is 12 residues long.

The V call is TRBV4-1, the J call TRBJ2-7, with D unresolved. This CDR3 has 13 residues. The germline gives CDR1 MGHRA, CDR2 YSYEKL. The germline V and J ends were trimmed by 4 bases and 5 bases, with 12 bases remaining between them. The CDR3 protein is CASSLDTQNEQYF. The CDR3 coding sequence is TGCGCCAGCAGCCTCGACACGCAGAACGAGCAGTACTTC.